The 28 T cell receptor beta chains given below trace back to one sample, sequenced in a study of post-analysis software for immune sequencing data. Findings and caveats of the study: Patients showed TRBV5-6, TRBV5-1 and TRBV20-1 among five TRBV segments more frequent than in controls.

Which antigens these TCRs recognize remains unknown. Each TCR beta cDNA library carried unique molecular identifiers. TCRdb redid the calling of the PCR reads with MiXCR, one entry per CDR3 protein. The table shows 800,000 to 950,000 distinct CDR3 sequences, with approximately 53% occurring only once. Sequencing was performed on blood. Receptors originate from a girl aged 5-17 years with multiple sclerosis.

The V gene is TRBV20-1, the J gene TRBJ1-5; TRBD1 is a possible D gene (6 bases). Germline V gene lookup returns CDR1 DFQATT and CDR2 SNEGSKA (reference sequence). Between the trimmed V and J ends, which lost 5 bases and 0 bases, there was a span of 11 bases. This CDR3 has 14 residues. CDR3 in DNA: TGCAGTGCTTACGACAGGAATAGCAATCAGCCCCAGCATTTT. This codes for CSAYDRNSNQPQHF.

The rearrangement joins TRBV3-1 to TRBJ2-7; D tentatively fits TRBD1 or TRBD2 (5 bases each). The germline V and J ends were trimmed by 0 bases and 2 bases, with 8 bases remaining between them. From germline, CDR1 is LGHDT and CDR2 YNNKEL (reference sequence). This CDR3 spans 14 amino acids. CDR3 nucleotide sequence: TGTGCCAGCAGCCAAGATTGGGGGACCTACGAGCAGTACTTC. It encodes CASSQDWGTYEQYF.

The chain carries TRBV12-3 or TRBV12-4 and TRBJ2-7; 9 bases match TRBD2. The J segment lost 2 bases and the V segment lost 3 bases, leaving 11 bases of the junction unmatched. This CDR3 has 17 amino acids. The CDR3 region is CASSFWRLASGAYEQYF. CDR3 in DNA: TGTGCCAGCAGTTTCTGGAGACTGGCTAGCGGGGCCTACGAGCAGTACTTC.

In nucleotides, the CDR3 is TGCAGCGTTGAACCCGCGGGGGGACAGGGACAAACCGGGGAGCTGTTTTTT. As protein: CSVEPAGGQGQTGELFF. This chain links TRBV29-1 with TRBJ2-2, with a possible D match to TRBD1 (9 bases). In germline, CDR1 is SQVTM, CDR2 ANQGSEA. The CDR3 runs to 17 residues. With 2 bases removed from V and 5 bases from J, the gap between germline ends came to 21 bases.

This clonotype turned up a few times. The rearrangement links TRBV6-4 to TRBJ2-1; D perhaps matches TRBD1 (6 bases). Trimming removed 5 bases at V and 8 bases at J, with 16 bases between. Germline-derived CDR1 and CDR2 are MRHNA and SNTAGT. CDR3 length: 14 amino acids. CDR3 in amino acids: CASSLRGPSDEQFF. The CDR3 nucleotides read TGTGCCAGCAGTCTCAGGGGCCCCAGCGATGAGCAGTTCTTC.

This clonotype has only a few counts. The CDR3 reads CASSGGGERGTEAFF. CDR3 DNA: TGTGCCAGCAGTGGGGGAGGTGAACGGGGGACTGAAGCTTTCTTT. The chain couples TRBV2 to TRBJ1-1, with D perhaps matching TRBD1 (5 bases). V lost 4 bases to trimming and J lost 5 bases, with 17 bases between them. Germline loops: CDR1 SNHLY, CDR2 FYNNEI. This CDR3 region has 15 residues.

This clonotype appeared a few times. The J gene is TRBJ2-3, the V gene TRBV29-1; 12 bases match TRBD2. Germline CDR1 SQVTM, CDR2 ANQGSEA. The CDR3 has 12 residues. The V gene end was trimmed by 5 bases and the J gene end by 14 bases; junction bases not matched to a gene: 8. This CDR3 is CSVRTSGTGPYF. In DNA, the CDR3 is TGCAGCGTTAGGACTAGCGGGACCGGCCCGTATTTT.

There are a few counts of this clonotype. The chain employs TRBV12-3 or TRBV12-4 and TRBJ2-3; maybe TRBD2 (5 bases). Deletions cut 7 bases from V and 2 bases from J, with 13 bases between. The CDR3 totals 14 residues. CDR3 in amino acids: CASTTGLLTDTQYF. The CDR3 DNA reads TGTGCCAGCACCACCGGACTTCTCACAGATACGCAGTATTTT.

This chain connects TRBV7-2 to TRBJ2-5, with TRBD2 matching 9 bases. CDR3 length: 14 residues. Germline V CDR1 and CDR2: SGHTA, FQGNSA. Trimming took 1 base from V and 5 from J; bases not matched to a gene: 2. This chain's CDR3 is CASSLVGLAETQYF. Here the CDR3 DNA reads TGTGCCAGCAGCTTAGTAGGACTAGCGGAGACCCAGTACTTC.

This clonotype appeared a single time. This chain links TRBV14 with TRBJ2-7; a weak D match, TRBD2 (6 bases). Germline CDR1 SGHDN, CDR2 FVKESK. This CDR3 region has 15 residues. V lost 1 base, J lost 0 bases, and 10 bases lay in between. The CDR3 sequence: CASSQGWRGSYEQYF. Here the CDR3 DNA reads TGTGCCAGCAGCCAAGGCTGGCGGGGCTCCTACGAGCAGTACTTC.

The V call is TRBV2, the J call TRBJ2-1, with D maybe TRBD2 (6 bases). This CDR3 region has 11 residues. The V gene's germline CDR1 is SNHLY and CDR2 FYNNEI. V was cut by 10 bases and J by 6 bases, with 10 bases left in between. The CDR3 sequence is CAKGTVNEQFF. CDR3 DNA: TGTGCCAAAGGGACTGTCAATGAGCAGTTCTTC.

V is TRBV5-5 and J is TRBJ2-3; 9 nucleotides line up with TRBD1. Germline CDR1 is SGHKS and CDR2 is YYEKEE (reference sequence). This CDR3 has 15 amino acids. The V segment lost 1 base and the J segment 4 bases; nucleotides outside the gene matches: 4. As DNA, the CDR3 is TGTGCCAGCAGCTTGAGTGACAGGGGGGCAGATACGCAGTATTTT. This gives the protein CASSLSDRGADTQYF.

This clonotype has only one observation. V gene TRBV7-3 combines with J gene TRBJ2-1; 7 bases match TRBD2. The V segment lost 5 bases and the J segment 0 bases; nucleotides outside the gene matches: 7. Germline CDR1 and CDR2: SGHTA and FQGTGA. The CDR3 contains 16 residues. In DNA, the CDR3 is TGTGCCAGCAGCCCCTTCGGGGACTACTCCTACAATGAGCAGTTCTTC. Protein: CASSPFGDYSYNEQFF.

To note about this clonotype: Relative to the germline gene, one junction end is altered; a read error may explain this. The chain links TRBV29-1 to TRBJ2-4; 9 bases line up with TRBD2. TRBJ2-7 explains the end of the DNA better; the J call may be wrong. This CDR3 region has 13 residues. The V gene's germline CDR1 is SQVTM and CDR2 ANQGSEA. CDR3 loop: CGVEAGGPGEQYF. In DNA, the CDR3 is TGCGGCGTTGAGGCGGGAGGGCCTGGCGAGCAGTACTTC.

The chain joins TRBV25-1 to TRBJ2-5, with TRBD1 matching over 7 bases. J lost 5 bases, V lost 2 bases, and 11 bases had no gene match. This CDR3 has 16 amino acids. Germline V gene sequence: CDR1 MGHDK, CDR2 SYGVNS. CDR3 coding DNA: TGTGCCAGCAGTGAAGGTGGACAGGCCTATGGGGAGACCCAGTACTTC. It translates to CASSEGGQAYGETQYF. The full variable domain, its missing parts supplied by reference TRBV25-1 and TRBJ2-5, is EADIYQTPRYLVIGTGKKITLECSQTMGHDKMYWYQQDPGMELHLIHYSYGVNSTEKGDLSSESTVSRIRTEHFPLTLESARPSHTSQYLCASSEGGQAYGETQYFGPGTRLLVL.

The chain is built from TRBV20-1 and TRBJ2-5; the match to TRBD1 covers 8 bases. V lost 7 bases to trimming and J lost 5 bases; unmatched junction nucleotides: 18. CDR3 length: 16 residues. Germline assignment: CDR1 DFQATT and CDR2 SNEGSKA (reference sequence). The CDR3 here is CSVSNDRGSSGETQYF. CDR3 coding DNA: TGCAGTGTTAGTAACGACAGGGGAAGCTCCGGGGAGACCCAGTACTTC.

The V gene is TRBV5-1, the J gene TRBJ1-2; a possible D gene is TRBD1 (5 bases). The CDR3 has 16 amino acids. The ends were cut back, 0 bases at V and 0 bases at J, with 12 bases in the middle. Germline V gene sequence: CDR1 SGHRS, CDR2 YFSETQ. The CDR3 loop is CASSLDRTTANYGYTF. The DNA of the CDR3 is TGCGCCAGCAGCTTGGACAGGACTACTGCTAACTATGGCTACACCTTC.

The DNA for the CDR3 is TGCAGCGTTGGATCTCCTCGAGGTGACGAGCAGTACTTC. Protein product: CSVGSPRGDEQYF. This sequence joins TRBV29-1 and TRBJ2-7; D unclear. Trimming took off 4 bases at V and 5 bases at J, with 15 bases between the two ends. The germline V gene encodes CDR1 SQVTM and CDR2 ANQGSEA. There are 13 residues in the CDR3.

The J gene is TRBJ2-5, the V gene TRBV18; no firm D call. Germline CDR1 reads KGHSH; CDR2 reads LQKENI. The CDR3 is 14 amino acids. The germline V and J ends were trimmed by 3 bases and 5 bases, with 13 bases remaining between them. CDR3 bases: TGTGCCAGCTCACCCCCATTCCCTCGGGAGACCCAGTACTTC. Encoded protein: CASSPPFPRETQYF.

CDR3: CATSPRTGPTEAFF. As DNA, the CDR3 is TGTGCCACCAGCCCCAGGACAGGGCCCACTGAAGCTTTCTTT. This chain links TRBV15 with TRBJ1-1, with 8 bases matching TRBD1. Germline trimming cut 5 bases from V and 4 bases from J; bases unmatched to any gene: 6. The CDR3 has 14 residues. Looked up from germline, CDR1 is LNHNV and CDR2 is YYDKDF (reference sequence).

This chain uses TRBV20-1 with TRBJ1-2; 9 bases agree with TRBD1. The V and J ends lost 0 bases and 4 bases, in that order; junction bases with no gene match: 6. Germline values: CDR1 DFQATT, CDR2 SNEGSKA (reference sequence). The CDR3 loop spans 15 amino acids. In DNA, the CDR3 is TGCAGTGCTAGAGACCGGGACAGGGTGACCTATGGCTACACCTTC. Translated: CSARDRDRVTYGYTF.

This clonotype occurred a few times. This sequence joins TRBV5-1 and TRBJ2-1; no definite D call. Per the germline V gene, CDR1 is SGHRS and CDR2 is YFSETQ. Trimming removed 5 bases at V and 6 bases at J, with 9 bases between. This CDR3 is built from 12 residues. The CDR3 DNA sequence: TGCGCCAGCAGTTCTGCCGTCAATGAGCAGTTCTTC. Its translation is CASSSAVNEQFF.

The V gene is TRBV29-1, the J gene TRBJ1-2; 8 nucleotides align to TRBD1. The germline V gene encodes CDR1 SQVTM and CDR2 ANQGSEA. V dropped 6 bases and J dropped 4; count of bases not matched to a gene: 7. The CDR3 has 13 residues. DNA of the CDR3: TGCAGCGTCCTTCAGGGGGCGGGCTATGGCTACACCTTC. Protein sequence: CSVLQGAGYGYTF.

This clonotype appeared a few times. DNA of the CDR3: TGTGCCAGCAGCTTAAGTCCAGGGCCAACCTCACCCCTCCACTTT. This sequence encodes CASSLSPGPTSPLHF. The chain combines TRBV7-3 with TRBJ1-6, with D possibly matching TRBD1 (5 bases). CDR3 size: 15 residues. The V and J ends lost 1 base and 10 bases respectively, with 14 bases between them. Germline lookup yields CDR1 SGHTA and CDR2 FQGTGA.

As DNA, the CDR3 is TGCAGTGCTAGAGTCCGTCGCGCCCAGACTATTTTCTACGAGCAGTACTTC. This sequence encodes CSARVRRAQTIFYEQYF. This rearrangement joins TRBV20-1 to TRBJ2-7; maybe TRBD2 (5 bases). The V gene's germline CDR1 is DFQATT and CDR2 SNEGSKA (reference sequence). CDR3 length equals 17 residues. V lost 1 base, J lost 3 bases, and 22 bases lay in between.

CDR3 DNA sequence: TGTGCCAGCAGCCCGCTAGCGGGGGGGTCTGATACGCAGTATTTT. It encodes CASSPLAGGSDTQYF. This chain joins TRBV7-9 and TRBJ2-3, with TRBD2 identical over 12 bases. This CDR3 has 15 residues. With 5 bases clipped from V and 6 bases from J, the junction kept 6 bases outside the gene matches. Germline lookup yields CDR1 SEHNR and CDR2 FQNEAQ (reference sequence).

The chain is built from TRBV27 and TRBJ2-5; D might be TRBD2 (6 bases). The germline CDR1 and CDR2 sequences are MNHEY and SMNVEV (reference sequence). This CDR3 has 14 residues. V was cut by 2 bases and J by 5 bases, with 12 bases left in between. The CDR3 sequence: CASSLHGGMETQYF. CDR3 coding DNA: TGTGCCAGCAGTTTACATGGAGGGATGGAGACCCAGTACTTC.

The table lists this clonotype with many counts. This chain uses TRBV5-1 with TRBJ2-1, with TRBD2 matching 12 bases. The ends lost 3 bases at V and 4 bases at J; junction bases unmatched: 5. This CDR3 region has 16 residues. Germline CDR1 and CDR2: SGHRS and YFSETQ. The CDR3 DNA follows: TGCGCCAGCAGCTCGGGTCTAGCGGGAGGGTACAATGAGCAGTTCTTC. This codes for CASSSGLAGGYNEQFF.